The rows below give T cell receptor beta chains drawn from one sample of a study of human T cells and chemical hapten exposure. MiXCR was run by TCRdb on the RACE reads, yielding one entry per CDR3 protein. In the table there are tens of thousands of distinct CDR3 sequences, over 9.5% of which are singletons. The material was whole blood, obtained in connection with sensitization to the hapten diphenylcyclopropenone (DPC). Every receptor here comes from a man aged 35 to 55 with alopecia areata. Some clones in this sample may be carry-over from other donors' samples. The CDR3 runs from the conserved cysteine through the conserved F or W. A D gene is named only where the DNA matches it firmly. Not every row has a clone size; where given, it reads once, few, many or a size class.

d_call	clone_size	v_call	j_call	cdr3_aa	cdr3_nt
TRBD1	many	TRBV29-1	TRBJ1-4	CSVRRGRSNEKLFF	TGCAGCGTTCGGAGGGGGCGTTCCAATGAAAAACTGTTTTTT
-	-	TRBV27	TRBJ2-2	CASSPYRDTGELFF	TGTGCCAGCAGTCCATACAGGGACACCGGGGAGCTGTTTTTT
TRBD2	-	TRBV28	TRBJ2-5	CASSSGRVKETQYF	TGTGCCAGCAGTAGCGGGAGGGTAAAAGAGACCCAGTACTTC
TRBD2	-	TRBV5-1	TRBJ2-2	CASRGTSGGTGELFF	TGCGCCAGCAGGGGGACTAGCGGTGGAACCGGGGAGCTGTTTTTT
TRBD2	many	TRBV29-1	TRBJ2-3	CSVGGAGNTDTQYF	TGCAGCGTCGGGGGGGCAGGGAACACAGATACGCAGTATTTT
TRBD1	few	TRBV19	TRBJ1-6	CASHRTGDSPLHF	TGTGCCAGCCATCGGACAGGCGATTCACCCCTCCACTTT
TRBD2	many	TRBV9	TRBJ2-2	CASSVVAGMNTGELFF	TGTGCCAGCAGCGTAGTAGCGGGGATGAACACCGGGGAGCTGTTTTTT
-	-	TRBV29-1	TRBJ2-1	CSVWERQGRGGEQFF	TGCAGCGTCTGGGAAAGACAGGGGAGGGGCGGTGAGCAGTTCTTC
-	few	TRBV25-1	TRBJ2-6	CASSEPRTLSSGANVLTF	TGTGCCAGCAGTGAACCCCGGACTCTTAGCTCTGGGGCCAACGTCCTGACTTTC
-	-	TRBV29-1	TRBJ2-1	CSVTSGTAYNEQFF	TGCAGCGTGACAAGCGGAACAGCCTACAATGAGCAGTTCTTC
TRBD1	-	TRBV29-1	TRBJ1-2	CSVEDGTGGGYGYTF	TGCAGCGTTGAAGATGGGACAGGGGGAGGCTATGGCTACACCTTC
-	few	TRBV20-1	TRBJ2-1	CSANSRVNEQFF	TGCAGTGCCAATTCTAGGGTCAATGAGCAGTTCTTC
-	many	TRBV7-2	TRBJ2-1	CASSPGPANEQFF	TGTGCCAGCAGCCCAGGACCGGCCAATGAGCAGTTCTTC
TRBD2	-	TRBV7-3	TRBJ2-1	CASSLSAGAYNEQFF	TGTGCCAGCAGCCTGAGCGCGGGGGCCTACAATGAGCAGTTCTTC
-	few	TRBV19	TRBJ2-7	CASSLIRDISYEQYF	TGTGCCAGTAGCTTAATCCGGGACATATCCTACGAGCAGTACTTC
-	many	TRBV29-1	TRBJ2-1	CSVRPWTGDGEQFF	TGCAGCGTTCGACCCTGGACTGGGGACGGTGAGCAGTTCTTC
-	few	TRBV29-1	TRBJ1-2	CSVGDYSGPVYGYTF	TGCAGCGTTGGGGATTACTCGGGGCCTGTCTATGGCTACACCTTC
-	many	TRBV28	TRBJ1-5	CASTVVDQPQHF	TGTGCCAGCACCGTTGTAGATCAGCCCCAGCATTTT